This T cell receptor beta chain is from a study of blood T cell repertoires in COVID-19. In the authors' methods: Reference gene primer amplification in the assay estimated nucleated cell counts. Method: immunoSEQ multiplex PCR; TCRdb's copy keeps in-frame clones and lacks some. Clone size and V and J calls were adopted from that table, with D and trimming inferred from the DNA. The sample carries just over 300,000 clones, about 91% recorded once. Cohorts were determined from participant-reported clinical history. The CDR3 length is 15 residues. Per the germline V gene, CDR1 is SNHLY and CDR2 is FYNNEI. Trimming cost V 6 bases and J 5 bases; bases outside gene matches: 5.

This receptor was identified in a young woman who had recovered from COVID-19. The rearrangement uses TRBV2 and TRBJ1-5; 12 bases line up with TRBD1. Sample: PBMCs or T cells enriched from blood (not recorded which). The CDR3 loop is CASRGTGGGDQPQHF. The CDR3 DNA reads TGTGCCAGCAGGGGGACAGGGGGCGGAGATCAGCCCCAGCATTTT.